The 15 T cell receptor beta chains below come from one sample, sequenced in a study of vaccination and CD4 T cells after COVID-19. Their specific antigens are unknown. Treatment specified: approximately 9-day PBMC culture with coronavirus spike peptide pools or control peptides (ViraFEST assay). Cultured CD4+ T cell DNA underwent sequencing with the Oncomine TCR Beta short-read assay. TCRdb re-called the PCR reads through MiXCR, storing one row per CDR3 protein. The sample consists of about 5,000 distinct CDR3 sequences, over 35% of them appearing once. The sequenced sample consisted of CD4+ T cells from blood, cultured in vitro. Receptors originate from a human donor who had recovered from COVID-19.

The rearrangement links TRBV18 to TRBJ2-7; D may be TRBD1 (6 bases). The CDR3 is 12 residues long. Trimming took 3 bases from V and 12 from J, leaving 15 bases between them. CDR1 is KGHSH, CDR2 LQKENI, per germline. CDR3 in amino acids: CASSPLTGKSYF. In DNA form, the CDR3 reads TGTGCCAGCTCACCCTTGACAGGAAAGTCGTACTTC. Full variable domain (rest looked up from reference TRBV18 and TRBJ2-7): NAGVMQNPRHLVRRRGQEARLRCSPMKGHSHVYWYRQLPEEGLKFMVYLQKENIIDESGMPKERFSAEFPKEGPSILRIQQVVRGDSAAYFCASSPLTGKSYFGPGTRLTVT.

This clonotype is large within its sample. The chain has TRBV2 and TRBJ2-5; either TRBD1 or TRBD2 may fit D (5 bases each). Germline lookup yields CDR1 SNHLY and CDR2 FYNNEI. The CDR3 loop spans 14 amino acids. Trimming removed 3 bases from V and 6 bases from J, with 14 bases in between. CDR3 bases: TGTGCCAGCAGTGAGGGGGTCTTGGGGAAGACCCAGTACTTC. Residues: CASSEGVLGKTQYF.

A few counts support this clonotype. The chain carries TRBV30 and TRBJ2-7; D perhaps matches TRBD2 (6 bases). Germline CDR1 and CDR2: GTSNPN and SVGIG (reference sequence). Trimming pared 3 bases from V and 1 base from J, leaving 19 bases between. The CDR3 extends over 16 amino acids. The CDR3 region is CAWRGGDVLFSYEQYF. The CDR3 DNA reads as TGTGCCTGGAGGGGAGGAGATGTACTGTTTTCCTACGAGCAGTACTTC.

The chain couples TRBV20-1 to TRBJ1-5; D call uncertain. The CDR3 has 14 amino acids. Trimming stripped 2 bases from V and 1 base from J, with 9 bases between. Germline V CDR1 and CDR2: DFQATT, SNEGSKA (reference sequence). The CDR3 nucleotides read TGCAGTGCTAGAAAGGGCCCGAGCAATCAGCCCCAGCATTTT. Translation: CSARKGPSNQPQHF.

The chain recombines TRBV12-3 or TRBV12-4 with TRBJ1-1, with a possible D match to TRBD1 (6 bases). V lost 7 bases to trimming and J lost 3 bases, with 18 bases between them. This CDR3 is built from 15 residues. CDR3 in amino acids: CASTQGPGRDTEAFF. For the CDR3, the DNA is TGTGCCAGCACCCAGGGGCCAGGGCGAGACACTGAAGCTTTCTTT.

This sequence joins TRBV4-1 and TRBJ1-6, with D uncertain. CDR3 length equals 17 residues. Trimming took off 1 base at V and 7 bases at J, with 17 bases between the two ends. Germline V gives CDR1 MGHRA, CDR2 YSYEKL. The CDR3 DNA is TGCGCCAGCAGCCAAGTGGGCCGCGGATTGAGGAATTCACCCCTCCACTTT. This translates into CASSQVGRGLRNSPLHF.

The CDR3, as DNA: TGCAGTGCTAGAGAATCTGGCGGGGGACTCGCGCGGGAAGAGACCCAGTACTTC. The encoded protein is CSARESGGGLAREETQYF. This chain links TRBV20-1 with TRBJ2-5, with 7 bases lining up with TRBD2. This CDR3 has 18 residues. V was clipped by 0 bases and J by 3 bases; unmatched bases: 16. Germline CDR1 reads DFQATT; CDR2 reads SNEGSKA (reference sequence).

Only one count was recorded for this clonotype. The chain has TRBV7-2 and TRBJ2-3; tentatively, D is TRBD1 or TRBD2 (6 bases each). Between the trimmed V and J ends, which lost 5 bases and 0 bases, there was a span of 15 bases. The germline V gene encodes CDR1 SGHTA and CDR2 FQGNSA. The length of the CDR3 is 16 residues. CDR3 sequence reads: CASSTRGTLSTDTQYF. The CDR3 nucleotides are TGTGCCAGCAGCACTAGGGGGACTTTAAGCACAGATACGCAGTATTTT.

This clonotype was counted only a few times. The chain joins TRBV2 to TRBJ1-3, with TRBD1 as a possible D gene (6 bases). The CDR3 loop spans 15 amino acids. Trimming shortened V by 4 bases and J by 2 bases, and 12 bases separated the two germline ends. The germline V gene encodes CDR1 SNHLY and CDR2 FYNNEI. CDR3 in DNA: TGTGCCAGCAGTGGTGAAGGACAGACTGGAAACACCATATATTTT. Its protein product is CASSGEGQTGNTIYF.

This chain connects TRBV20-1 to TRBJ1-2; 7 bases are shared with TRBD1. V lost 5 bases and J lost 4; bases outside the gene matches: 16. CDR1 is DFQATT, CDR2 SNEGSKA, per germline (reference sequence). CDR3 length equals 16 residues. CDR3 DNA sequence: TGCAGTGCTCCTCCCGACAGGGTTTTTGGCGGCTATGGCTACACCTTC. Encoded protein: CSAPPDRVFGGYGYTF.

The chain employs TRBV20-1 and TRBJ2-2, with D hard to call. Per germline, CDR1 DFQATT and CDR2 SNEGSKA (reference sequence). There are 13 residues in the CDR3. The V gene lost 1 base and the J gene lost 0 bases, with 3 bases spanning the gap. The CDR3 bases are TGCAGTGCTAGAGCAACGAACACCGGGGAGCTGTTTTTT. Protein sequence: CSARATNTGELFF.

This clonotype was counted between two and nine times. The chain links TRBV3-1 to TRBJ2-5, with D possibly being TRBD2 (6 bases). The V end lost 4 bases, the J end lost 7 bases, and 13 bases lay between the germline ends. CDR3 length equals 13 residues. The germline V gene has CDR1 LGHDT and CDR2 YNNKEL (reference sequence). The CDR3 protein is CASSPGERGTQYF. CDR3 coding DNA: TGTGCCAGCAGCCCGGGAGAGAGGGGGACCCAGTACTTC.

This clonotype was observed a handful of times. The rearrangement links TRBV19 to TRBJ1-5, with D possibly matching TRBD1 (6 bases). Germline-derived CDR1 and CDR2 are LNHDA and SQIVND (reference sequence). This CDR3 has 15 residues. V lost 4 bases to trimming and J lost 1 base, with 11 bases between them. The CDR3 here is CASSTTRGSNQPQHF. In DNA form, the CDR3 reads TGTGCCAGTAGTACAACCAGGGGAAGCAATCAGCCCCAGCATTTT.

The V and J genes are TRBV25-1 and TRBJ2-5, with TRBD2 identical over 12 bases. V lost 5 bases, J lost 2 bases, and 6 bases stayed unmatched. Germline V gene lookup returns CDR1 MGHDK and CDR2 SYGVNS. The CDR3 totals 16 residues. CDR3 region: CASSPTSGGLQETQYF. CDR3 DNA: TGTGCCAGCAGTCCGACTAGCGGGGGACTACAAGAGACCCAGTACTTC. The entire variable domain, with the rest obtained from reference TRBV25-1 and TRBJ2-5, is as follows: EADIYQTPRYLVIGTGKKITLECSQTMGHDKMYWYQQDPGMELHLIHYSYGVNSTEKGDLSSESTVSRIRTEHFPLTLESARPSHTSQYLCASSPTSGGLQETQYFGPGTRLLVL.

By frequency in the sample, this clonotype is large (0.1 to 1%). The chain couples TRBV6-5 to TRBJ1-2; D possibly corresponds to TRBD1 (5 bases). The CDR3 is 14 residues long. V was shortened by 2 bases and J by 2 bases, with 9 bases between the two germline ends. Germline CDR1 is MNHEY and CDR2 is SVGAGI. The CDR3 DNA sequence: TGTGCCAGCAGTTACGGGGGACGGAACTATGGCTACACCTTC. Protein product: CASSYGGRNYGYTF.